This entry concerns a single T cell receptor (beta chain). These data come from a study of blood T cell repertoires in COVID-19. Study details: T cells, B-cell-depleted T cells, or PBMCs provided the cDNA or gDNA that served as material.

From germline, CDR1 is SGHNT and CDR2 YYREEE (reference sequence). V gave up 2 bases and J gave up 6 bases, with 14 bases separating them. The CDR3 runs 14 residues. Measured with immunoSEQ multiplex PCR; TCRdb has only the in-frame clones, and not every one. This table holds approximately 490,000 clones, about nine tenths found once. Cohort allocation depended upon clinical history that participants reported. Sequencing input: PBMCs or T cells enriched from blood (not recorded which). This chain links TRBV5-4 with TRBJ1-2, with D possibly being TRBD1 (5 bases). The clonotype was recovered from a woman between 18 and 29 years old who had recovered from COVID-19. For the CDR3, the DNA is TGTGCCAGCAGCTTTCGGGGGTCGATCGATGGCTACACCTTC. Amino acid sequence: CASSFRGSIDGYTF.